The entry that follows covers one TCR beta chain sequence. As yet, its antigen is unknown. The sample is drawn from a study of OX40 agonist ivuxolimab in advanced cancers. TCRdb's table, derived via immunoSEQ multiplex PCR, lists solely in-frame clones and lacks some. The table lists fewer than 90,000 clones, roughly nine tenths of them singletons. Study results and limitations: The study observed clonal expansion of CD4+ and CD8+ blood T cells by week 6 at 0.1 to 3.0 mg/kg. The antigen specificity of the peripheral T cells (those that were expanded) was not determined.

CDR3 size: 13 residues. Trimming at V came to 0 bases and at J to 11 bases, leaving 5 bases not matched to a gene. The V gene's germline CDR1 is SGHTA and CDR2 FQGTGA. J is TRBJ2-3 and V is TRBV7-3; 7 bases map to TRBD2. The starting material was CD4+ or CD8+ T cells sorted from blood, obtained in a trial of the OX40 agonist ivuxolimab. The sequence was collected from an adult with an advanced solid tumor such as melanoma, head and neck, liver or kidney cancer. CDR3: CASSLTGRVGQYF. CDR3 coding DNA: TGTGCCAGCAGCTTAACAGGGAGGGTAGGGCAGTATTTT.